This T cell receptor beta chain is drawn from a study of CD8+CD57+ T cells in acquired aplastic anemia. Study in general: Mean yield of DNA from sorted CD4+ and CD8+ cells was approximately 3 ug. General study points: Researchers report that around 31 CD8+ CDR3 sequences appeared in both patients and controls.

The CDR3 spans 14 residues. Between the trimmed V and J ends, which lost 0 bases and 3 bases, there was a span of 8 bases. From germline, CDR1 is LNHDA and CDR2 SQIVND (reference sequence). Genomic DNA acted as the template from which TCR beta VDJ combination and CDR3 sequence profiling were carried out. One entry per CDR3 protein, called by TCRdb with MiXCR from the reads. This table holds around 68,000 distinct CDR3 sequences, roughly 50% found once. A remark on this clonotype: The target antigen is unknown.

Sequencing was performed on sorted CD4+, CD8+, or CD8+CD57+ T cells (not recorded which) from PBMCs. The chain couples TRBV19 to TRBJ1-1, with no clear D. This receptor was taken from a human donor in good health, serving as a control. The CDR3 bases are TGTGCCAGTAGTATAGAGGGATTGGACACTGAAGCTTTCTTT. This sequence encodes CASSIEGLDTEAFF.